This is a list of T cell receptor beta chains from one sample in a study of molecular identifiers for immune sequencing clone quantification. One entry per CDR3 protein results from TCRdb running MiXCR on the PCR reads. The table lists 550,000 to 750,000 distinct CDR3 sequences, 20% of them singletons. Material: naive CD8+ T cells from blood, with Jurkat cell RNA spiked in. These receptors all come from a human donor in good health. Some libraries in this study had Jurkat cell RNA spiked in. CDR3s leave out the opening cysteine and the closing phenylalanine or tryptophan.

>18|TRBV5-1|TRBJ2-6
ASSLKGAGGTYSGANVLT
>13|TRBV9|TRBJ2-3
ASSVGGGVIDTQY
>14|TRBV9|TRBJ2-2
ASSVETGKVSGELF
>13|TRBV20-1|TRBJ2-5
SANTDTPYQETQY
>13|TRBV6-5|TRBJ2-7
ASSPFSGGTYEQY
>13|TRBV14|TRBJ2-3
ASSQLGRSTDTQY
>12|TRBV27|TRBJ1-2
ASSPQGGPYGYT
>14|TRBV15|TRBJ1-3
ATSRAQGGTGNTIY
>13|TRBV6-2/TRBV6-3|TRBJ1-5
ASSWGQQGHQPQH
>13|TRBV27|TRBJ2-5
ASSFVGGPGETQY
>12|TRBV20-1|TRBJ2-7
SAYDGKVPYEQY
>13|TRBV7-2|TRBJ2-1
ASSLDGSGYNEQF
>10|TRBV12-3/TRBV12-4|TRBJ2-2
ASSPTGWELF
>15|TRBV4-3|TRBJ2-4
ASSQDLAEGLGNIQY
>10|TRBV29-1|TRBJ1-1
SGTRMNTEAF
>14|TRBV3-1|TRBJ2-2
ASSPPSRTGTGELF
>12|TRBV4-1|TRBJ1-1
ASSQAPLNTEAF
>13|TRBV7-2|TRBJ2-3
ASSLRQGAFDTQY
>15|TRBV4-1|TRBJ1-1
ASSQVSLAGPGVEAF
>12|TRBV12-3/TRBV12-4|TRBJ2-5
ASSFAGPQETQY
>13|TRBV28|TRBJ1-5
ASSPQWDSNQPQH
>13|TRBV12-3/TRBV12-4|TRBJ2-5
ASRADGQGYETQY
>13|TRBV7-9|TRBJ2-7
ASTLGLAGGNEQY
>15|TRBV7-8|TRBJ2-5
ASSLEGLAGLQETQY
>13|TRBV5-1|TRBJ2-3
ASSKPLAAGDTQY
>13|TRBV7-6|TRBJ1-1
ASSRAGAKGTEAF
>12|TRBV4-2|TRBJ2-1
ASSTRETVYEQF
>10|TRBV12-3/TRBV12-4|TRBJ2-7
ASSLLRGEQY
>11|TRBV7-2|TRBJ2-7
ASSLAVRGEQY
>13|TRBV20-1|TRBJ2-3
SARGGGTRTDTQY
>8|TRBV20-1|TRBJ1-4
SARDEKLF
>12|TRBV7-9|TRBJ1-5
ASSFGGLTQPQH
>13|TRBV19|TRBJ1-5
ASRALDYTGQPQH
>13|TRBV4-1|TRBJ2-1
ASSDSDYSYNEQF
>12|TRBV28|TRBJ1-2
ASSAGRANYGYT
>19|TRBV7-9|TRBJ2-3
ASSLPHLLAGGRLSTDTQY
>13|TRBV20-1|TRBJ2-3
SATYLAVRTDTQY
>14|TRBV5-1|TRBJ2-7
ASSWILAGGVNEQY
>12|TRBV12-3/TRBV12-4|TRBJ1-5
ASRSTTGNQPQH
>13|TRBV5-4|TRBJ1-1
ASSLLAGRATEAF
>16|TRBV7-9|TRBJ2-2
ASSPGGLAGGSTGELF
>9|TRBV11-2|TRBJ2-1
ASSPIEEQF
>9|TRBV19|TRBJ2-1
ASSIGGWQF
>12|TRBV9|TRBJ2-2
ASSVAQNTGELF
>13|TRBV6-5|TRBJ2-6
ASSYYISGANVLT
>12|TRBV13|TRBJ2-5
ASSGNAGGETQY
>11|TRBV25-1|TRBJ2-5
ASSEKRGETQY
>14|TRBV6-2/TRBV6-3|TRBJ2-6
ASSYSIGSGANVLT
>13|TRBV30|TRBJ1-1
AWSVTGTAATEAF
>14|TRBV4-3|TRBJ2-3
ASSQDLLAGPGTQY
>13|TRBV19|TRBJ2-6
ASRLQTGGANVLT
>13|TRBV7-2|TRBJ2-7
ASSLGPDRMLEQY
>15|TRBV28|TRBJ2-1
ASSLWQARSSYNEQF
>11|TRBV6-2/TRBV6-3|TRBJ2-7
ASSYGDNYEQY
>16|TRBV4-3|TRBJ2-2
ASSQVRPGLPNTGELF